This T cell receptor (beta chain) was recovered during a study of long-term antiretroviral therapy in people with HIV. Samples were assayed with immunoSEQ v3.0 at survey level. Assay used: immunoSEQ multiplex PCR; TCRdb lists only in-frame clones, some missing. This table holds around 21,000 clones, roughly 80% found once. The CDR3 covers 15 residues. V lost 8 bases and J 8 bases, leaving 19 bases between the germline ends. Germline loops: CDR1 WNHNN, CDR2 SYGVQD (reference sequence). This clone is a singleton in its sample. This TCR derives from a woman aged 25 to 45 with HIV. The chain links TRBV10-1 to TRBJ1-6; unclear D gene. The sequences come from unsorted PBMCs, collected 0.2 years after starting antiretroviral therapy. CDR3 sequence reads: CASPRQDSRYSPLHF. CDR3 in DNA: TGCGCCAGCCCCCGGCAGGACTCTCGATATTCACCCCTCCACTTT.